The 11 T cell receptor beta chains below come from one sample, sequenced in a study of Graves' ophthalmopathy and Graves' hyperthyroidism. RNA transcripts provided the template for amplifying TCR beta CDR3 regions. HTBI primers primed a first-round RT-PCR, and a second-round multiplex PCR followed. From the multiplex PCR reads, TCRdb called clonotypes with MiXCR, one entry per CDR3 protein. The data show around 470,000 distinct CDR3 sequences, under 15% seen once. Specimen: blood. These receptors came from a woman aged 25 to 39 with Graves' ophthalmopathy.

The chain links TRBV30 to TRBJ1-1; TRBD1 matches 8 bases. The germline V gene has CDR1 GTSNPN and CDR2 SVGIG (reference sequence). V trimming: 3 bases; J trimming: 5 bases; junction bases outside the gene matches: 8. The CDR3 is made up of 14 amino acids. The CDR3 nucleotides read TGTGCCTGGAGGACAACAGGGGGGGCAACTGAAGCTTTCTTT. It codes for CAWRTTGGATEAFF.

This clonotype was seen many times. This rearrangement joins TRBV12-3 or TRBV12-4 to TRBJ1-4; D may be TRBD1 (6 bases). The CDR3 contains 14 residues. Trimming stripped 4 bases from V and 3 bases from J, with 9 bases between. The DNA of the CDR3 is TGTGCCAGCAGTTGGTCAGGGGCTAATGAAAAACTGTTTTTT. This translates into CASSWSGANEKLFF.

This clonotype was detected only a few times. The gene calls are TRBV27 and TRBJ2-2, with TRBD2 matching 15 bases. The CDR3 covers 18 residues. Trimming removed 3 bases from V and 4 bases from J; junction bases left unmatched: 6. Germline CDR1 and CDR2: MNHEY and SMNVEV (reference sequence). This CDR3 reads CASSFAGTSGRSTGELFF. CDR3 sequence (DNA): TGTGCCAGCAGTTTTGCCGGGACTAGCGGGAGGTCCACCGGGGAGCTGTTTTTT.

This clonotype was seen at least ten times. The chain recombines TRBV6-5 with TRBJ2-5; 10 bases are a match to TRBD2. Per the germline V gene, CDR1 is MNHEY and CDR2 is SVGAGI. J lost 4 bases, V lost 9 bases, and 5 bases had no gene match. This CDR3 is built from 13 residues. Here the CDR3 DNA reads TGTGCCAGTTTAGCGGGAGGAGGAGAGACCCAGTACTTC. It specifies CASLAGGGETQYF.

The gene calls are TRBV6-1 and TRBJ1-2; D not certain. There are 13 residues in the CDR3. V was pared by 8 bases and J by 4 bases, with 14 bases between. CDR1 and CDR2 from the germline V gene are MNHNS and SASEGT. The CDR3 DNA reads as TGTGCCAGCGGTATCCGGCAGCTCTATGGCTACACCTTC. Its translation: CASGIRQLYGYTF.

This clonotype was recorded at least ten times. J is TRBJ1-6 and V is TRBV28; D not certain. The germline V gene encodes CDR1 MDHEN and CDR2 SYDVKM. The ends were cut back, 4 bases at V and 7 bases at J, with 17 bases in the middle. The CDR3 totals 16 residues. CDR3 in DNA: TGTGCCAGCAGTTCGCATACCGGGCCAATAAATTCACCCCTCCACTTT. This sequence encodes CASSSHTGPINSPLHF.

V usage is TRBV20-1 and J usage is TRBJ2-7; D gene uncertain. The CDR3 is made up of 12 amino acids. V was shortened by 6 bases and J by 1 base, with 10 bases between the two germline ends. Germline values: CDR1 DFQATT, CDR2 SNEGSKA (reference sequence). This chain's CDR3 is CSASVPSYEQYF. The CDR3 DNA sequence: TGCAGTGCCAGCGTGCCTTCCTACGAGCAGTACTTC.

This clonotype was seen repeatedly, ten times or more. The J gene is TRBJ1-3, the V gene TRBV4-2; D gene uncertain. CDR3 length equals 16 residues. The V end was cut by 1 base, the J end by 5 bases, with 15 bases between. Germline V CDR1 and CDR2: LGHNA, YNFKEQ. Written as DNA, the CDR3 is TGTGCCAGCAGCCAAGGAATTCCTCGCCTCAGAAACACCATATATTTT. The encoded protein is CASSQGIPRLRNTIYF.

In this sample, this clonotype turned up many times. V gene TRBV6-1 combines with J gene TRBJ2-7, with 9 bases identical to TRBD2. CDR3 size: 16 residues. J lost 0 bases, V lost 7 bases, and 10 bases had no gene match. Per germline, CDR1 MNHNS and CDR2 SASEGT. The CDR3 nucleotides read TGTGCCAGCACTACGTGGACTAGCGACTACTCCTACGAGCAGTACTTC. Its translation is CASTTWTSDYSYEQYF.

The CDR3: CASSPLTGQTSVNTEAFF. CDR3 DNA sequence: TGTGCCAGCAGTCCCCTCACGGGACAGACCTCCGTGAACACTGAAGCTTTCTTT. The V call is TRBV6-2 or TRBV6-3, the J call TRBJ1-1; 7 bases are a match to TRBD1. This CDR3 has 18 residues. CDR1 and CDR2 from the germline V gene are MNHEY and SVGEGT. V gave up 5 bases and J gave up 0 bases; unmatched junction bases: 15.

This sequence joins TRBV7-2 and TRBJ1-2; 7 nucleotides align to TRBD1. J lost 4 bases, V lost 1 base, and 3 bases had no gene match. This CDR3 has 14 amino acids. Germline CDR1 reads SGHTA; CDR2 reads FQGNSA. The CDR3 is CASSLDRGPYGYTF. The DNA for the CDR3 is TGTGCCAGCAGCTTAGACAGGGGCCCCTATGGCTACACCTTC.